The 29 T cell receptor beta chains below were found in one sample sequenced in a study of beta chain features in type 1 diabetes. Of the isolated RNA, all was reverse transcribed, and so the sequenced material was expressed TCRB transcripts. Libraries were prepared by immunoSEQ multiplex PCR; TCRdb keeps only in-frame clonotypes and omits some of them. This table holds 620,000 or so clones, around a sixth found once. Sequencing was performed on naive CD4+ T cells from blood. Receptors originate from a young man in good health.

This clone was observed a handful of times. V and J are TRBV7-2 and TRBJ1-5; D is perhaps TRBD1 (6 bases). Trimming took off 1 base at V and 3 bases at J, with 10 bases between the two ends. This CDR3 is built from 15 residues. The germline V gene has CDR1 SGHTA and CDR2 FQGNSA. This CDR3 reads CASSLVGAPNQPQHF. CDR3 bases: TGTGCCAGCAGCTTAGTGGGGGCCCCCAATCAGCCCCAGCATTTT.

The chain carries TRBV10-3 and TRBJ1-5; D is possibly TRBD1 (5 bases). In germline, CDR1 is ENHRY, CDR2 SYGVKD. Trimming removed 0 bases from V and 2 bases from J, with 14 bases in between. The CDR3 loop spans 17 amino acids. In DNA, the CDR3 is TGTGCCATCAGTGAGTCGGCGGGGGGAAGAGGCAATCAGCCCCAGCATTTT. Translating gives CAISESAGGRGNQPQHF.

This clone came up a few times. V gene TRBV27 combines with J gene TRBJ1-2; possible D gene TRBD1, 5 bases. The CDR3 totals 14 residues. Germline lookup yields CDR1 MNHEY and CDR2 SMNVEV (reference sequence). V shed 6 bases and J shed 3 bases, with 14 bases lying between them. The chain's CDR3 is CASSLNRLDYGYTF. The CDR3, as DNA: TGTGCCAGCAGCCTGAACAGGCTGGACTATGGCTACACCTTC.

Only a few counts were recorded for this clone. The chain combines TRBV4-3 with TRBJ1-6; D ambiguous. Germline V gene data show CDR1 as LGHNA and CDR2 as YSLEER. The CDR3 totals 18 residues. Trimming left V 5 bases short and J 0 bases short, with 17 bases between. CDR3 DNA: TGCGCCAGCAGCTGGAGGGCTAGTTTACCCTCCTATAATTCACCCCTCCACTTT. Its translation: CASSWRASLPSYNSPLHF.

This clone turned up a few times. The chain combines TRBV7-9 with TRBJ1-1, with unresolved D. CDR3 length equals 13 residues. Germline V gene sequence: CDR1 SEHNR, CDR2 FQNEAQ (reference sequence). Trimming left V 5 bases short and J 5 bases short, with 12 bases between. For the CDR3, the DNA is TGTGCCAGCAGCCACCCTGGGGTTACTGAAGCTTTCTTT. This encodes CASSHPGVTEAFF. Full variable domain (remainder filled in from reference TRBV7-9 and TRBJ1-1): DTGVSQNPRHKITKRGQNVTFRCDPISEHNRLYWYRQTLGQGPEFLTYFQNEAQLEKSRLLSDRFSAERPKGSFSTLEIQRTEQGDSAMYLCASSHPGVTEAFFGQGTRLTVV.

This clone was counted between two and nine times. The chain links TRBV5-1 to TRBJ2-5; a possible D gene is TRBD2 (5 bases). V was pared by 4 bases and J by 5 bases, with 15 bases between. The CDR3 is 14 residues long. In germline, CDR1 is SGHRS, CDR2 YFSETQ. CDR3 amino acids: CASSATRGLETQYF. The CDR3 bases are TGCGCCAGCAGCGCGACCCGGGGATTGGAGACCCAGTACTTC.

In DNA form, the CDR3 reads TGTGCCAGCAGCATCCTCAGGGGGTTGTACACTGAAGCTTTCTTT. Translating it yields CASSILRGLYTEAFF. V usage is TRBV7-9 and J usage is TRBJ1-1; TRBD1 matches 7 bases. The V gene end was trimmed by 5 bases and the J gene end by 3 bases; junction bases not matched to a gene: 9. CDR1 SEHNR and CDR2 FQNEAQ come from the germline V gene (reference sequence). The CDR3 runs 15 residues.

This clone has a handful of counts. The chain joins TRBV30 to TRBJ2-2, with D possibly matching TRBD1 (5 bases). CDR1 is GTSNPN, CDR2 SVGIG, per germline (reference sequence). This CDR3 has 12 amino acids. V was clipped by 5 bases and J by 1 base, with 5 bases between them. CDR3 loop: CAWGQNTGELFF. CDR3 coding DNA: TGTGCCTGGGGACAGAACACCGGGGAGCTGTTTTTT.

This clone was seen only a few times. This chain joins TRBV25-1 and TRBJ2-5; D is perhaps TRBD1 (5 bases). This CDR3 is built from 15 residues. The ends were cut back, 2 bases at V and 1 base at J, with 11 bases in the middle. Germline assignment: CDR1 MGHDK and CDR2 SYGVNS. The CDR3 DNA follows: TGTGCCAGCAGTGAACAGGGATTGATCCAAGAGACCCAGTACTTC. This gives the protein CASSEQGLIQETQYF.

The chain couples TRBV5-6 to TRBJ2-4; a possible D gene is TRBD1 (5 bases). V gave up 4 bases and J gave up 0 bases, with 8 bases separating them. Germline V CDR1 and CDR2: SGHDT, YYEEEE. The length of the CDR3 is 14 residues. CDR3 bases: TGTGCCAGCAGCCAACAGGTAGCCAAAAACATTCAGTACTTC. Residues: CASSQQVAKNIQYF.

This clone was detected only once. This rearrangement joins TRBV5-4 to TRBJ1-1; D is unclear. The length of the CDR3 is 11 residues. Germline CDR1 and CDR2: SGHNT and YYREEE (reference sequence). The V end lost 2 bases, the J end lost 5 bases, and 4 bases lay between the germline ends. CDR3 loop: CASSFATEAFF. In DNA form, the CDR3 reads TGTGCCAGCAGCTTCGCGACTGAAGCTTTCTTT.

This sequence joins TRBV19 and TRBJ2-7; D perhaps matches TRBD1 (6 bases). Germline assignment: CDR1 LNHDA and CDR2 SQIVND (reference sequence). This CDR3 spans 15 amino acids. Trimming removed 5 bases from V and 3 bases from J, with 17 bases in between. The CDR3 region is CASSSPRGQIYEQYF. CDR3 DNA sequence: TGTGCCAGTAGTTCTCCAAGAGGACAGATCTACGAGCAGTACTTC. Variable domain in full (rest from reference TRBV19 and TRBJ2-7): DGGITQSPKYLFRKEGQNVTLSCEQNLNHDAMYWYRQDPGQGLRLIYYSQIVNDFQKGDIAEGYSVSREKKESFPLTVTSAQKNPTAFYLCASSSPRGQIYEQYFGPGTRLTVT.

The sample holds a few counts of this clone. V gene TRBV18 combines with J gene TRBJ1-1; possibly TRBD1 for D (6 bases). The germline CDR1 and CDR2 sequences are KGHSH and LQKENI. This CDR3 has 13 amino acids. V lost 7 bases and J 1 base, leaving 10 bases between the germline ends. This chain's CDR3 is CASLQGQNTEAFF. CDR3 bases: TGTGCCAGCTTACAGGGACAGAACACTGAAGCTTTCTTT. Looking up the rest from reference TRBV18 and TRBJ1-1 gives the full variable domain: NAGVMQNPRHLVRRRGQEARLRCSPMKGHSHVYWYRQLPEEGLKFMVYLQKENIIDESGMPKERFSAEFPKEGPSILRIQQVVRGDSAAYFCASLQGQNTEAFFGQGTRLTVV.

This chain connects TRBV28 to TRBJ2-1, with no clear D. CDR3 size: 14 residues. The V and J ends lost 6 bases and 9 bases respectively, with 18 bases between them. CDR1 is MDHEN, CDR2 SYDVKM, per germline. CDR3 region: CASSNPLLAGEQFF. DNA for the CDR3: TGTGCCAGCAGCAACCCCCTTCTGGCTGGTGAGCAGTTCTTC.

This clone was counted a few times. The chain recombines TRBV6-5 with TRBJ2-3; 8 bases match TRBD2. Trimming took 7 bases from V and 1 from J; bases not matched to a gene: 7. Germline lookup yields CDR1 MNHEY and CDR2 SVGAGI. The CDR3 consists of 15 residues. For the CDR3, the DNA is TGTGCCAGCACCCCGAGCGGGGGCGGCACAGATACGCAGTATTTT. Translated: CASTPSGGGTDTQYF.

The chain is built from TRBV5-1 and TRBJ1-4; tentative D call: TRBD1 (6 bases). With 4 bases removed from V and 3 bases from J, the gap between germline ends came to 16 bases. Germline CDR1 and CDR2: SGHRS and YFSETQ. The CDR3 totals 16 residues. The CDR3 loop reads CASSVTIQGPNEKLFF. The CDR3 nucleotides are TGCGCCAGCAGCGTCACGATACAGGGACCTAATGAAAAACTGTTTTTT. Supplemented by reference TRBV5-1 and TRBJ1-4, the full variable domain reads KAGVTQTPRYLIKTRGQQVTLSCSPISGHRSVSWYQQTPGQGLQFLFEYFSETQRNKGNFPGRFSGRQFSNSRSEMNVSTLELGDSALYLCASSVTIQGPNEKLFFGSGTQLSVL.

The rearrangement uses TRBV25-1 and TRBJ2-3; 13 bases fit TRBD2. Trimming cost V 3 bases and J 4 bases; bases outside gene matches: 4. This CDR3 comprises 16 residues. Germline V gene data show CDR1 as MGHDK and CDR2 as SYGVNS. The CDR3 coding sequence is TGTGCCAGCAGTGACACTAGCGGGGGGGGGTCAGATACGCAGTATTTT. This encodes CASSDTSGGGSDTQYF.

This chain connects TRBV19 to TRBJ2-7, with TRBD1 as a possible D gene (6 bases). Looked up from germline, CDR1 is LNHDA and CDR2 is SQIVND (reference sequence). The length of the CDR3 is 14 residues. Deletions cut 3 bases from V and 4 bases from J, with 13 bases between. The CDR3 reads CASSIRAGEYEQYF. The CDR3 bases are TGTGCCAGTAGTATCAGGGCAGGGGAATACGAGCAGTACTTC. Supplemented by reference TRBV19 and TRBJ2-7, the full variable domain reads DGGITQSPKYLFRKEGQNVTLSCEQNLNHDAMYWYRQDPGQGLRLIYYSQIVNDFQKGDIAEGYSVSREKKESFPLTVTSAQKNPTAFYLCASSIRAGEYEQYFGPGTRLTVT.

This chain connects TRBV5-4 to TRBJ1-1; D remains ambiguous. Looked up from germline, CDR1 is SGHNT and CDR2 is YYREEE (reference sequence). The CDR3 totals 14 residues. V lost 2 bases and J lost 4, with 12 bases in between. The CDR3 spells CASSFSGLRTEAFF. The CDR3 DNA is TGTGCCAGCAGCTTTAGTGGGCTACGCACTGAAGCTTTCTTT. Based on the CDR3 plus reference TRBV5-4 and TRBJ1-1, the full variable domain is ETGVTQSPTHLIKTRGQQVTLRCSSQSGHNTVSWYQQALGQGPQFIFQYYREEENGRGNFPPRFSGLQFPNYSSELNVNALELDDSALYLCASSFSGLRTEAFFGQGTRLTVV.

The sample holds a few counts of this clone. The genes are TRBV5-1 and TRBJ1-2; 7 nucleotides agree with TRBD1. The CDR3 is made up of 14 amino acids. In germline, CDR1 is SGHRS, CDR2 YFSETQ. V shed 5 bases, J shed 6 bases, and the junction held 10 bases outside the gene matches. The CDR3 nucleotides are TGCGCCAGCAGGCACCAGACAGGGTACGATGGCTACACCTTC. Protein: CASRHQTGYDGYTF.

This clone was recorded a few times. V gene TRBV9 combines with J gene TRBJ2-3, with D possibly TRBD2 on 6 matching bases. Germline V CDR1 and CDR2: SGDLS, YYNGEE. The CDR3 extends over 12 amino acids. Trimming removed 3 bases at V and 5 bases at J, with 7 bases between. The CDR3 here is CASSEGGDTQYF. Written as DNA, the CDR3 is TGTGCCAGCAGCGAGGGAGGAGATACGCAGTATTTT.

There are a few counts of this clone. This rearrangement joins TRBV9 to TRBJ2-1; 12 bases agree with TRBD2. CDR1 is SGDLS and CDR2 is YYNGEE in the germline V gene. V lost 0 bases and J lost 4; bases outside the gene matches: 11. The CDR3 is 19 amino acids. The CDR3, as DNA: TGTGCCAGCAGCGTAGACCAGGCTAGCGGGAGGGCATTGTACAATGAGCAGTTCTTC. It encodes CASSVDQASGRALYNEQFF.

The rearrangement links TRBV5-4 to TRBJ2-1; 10 positions agree with TRBD2. Germline V gives CDR1 SGHNT, CDR2 YYREEE (reference sequence). The CDR3 contains 14 residues. Germline trimming cut 2 bases from V and 8 bases from J; bases unmatched to any gene: 4. CDR3 sequence reads: CASSFTSGKDEQFF. The CDR3 nucleotides are TGTGCCAGCAGCTTTACTAGCGGGAAGGATGAGCAGTTCTTC.

This clone was seen repeatedly, ten times or more. Distinct nucleotide sequences in the sample also encode this CDR3. This chain connects TRBV7-2 to TRBJ2-7; TRBD2 is a possible D gene (6 bases). This CDR3 contains 12 residues. Germline V gene lookup returns CDR1 SGHTA and CDR2 FQGNSA. V gave up 5 bases and J gave up 2 bases, with 7 bases separating them. CDR3 residues: CASSPGAYEQYF. CDR3 sequence (DNA): TGTGCCAGCAGCCCGGGGGCCTACGAGCAGTACTTC.

There are a few counts of this clone. Other DNA sequences of this sample code for an identical CDR3. This chain joins TRBV9 and TRBJ2-6, with a possible D match to TRBD1 (6 bases). The CDR3 spans 17 residues. Germline V gene data show CDR1 as SGDLS and CDR2 as YYNGEE. V shed 0 bases and J shed 0 bases, with 10 bases lying between them. The CDR3: CASSVAGQSSGANVLTF. The CDR3 coding sequence is TGTGCCAGCAGCGTAGCAGGACAGAGCTCTGGGGCCAACGTCCTGACTTTC.

This clone was observed a few times. The chain carries TRBV25-1 and TRBJ1-2; possible D gene TRBD1, 5 bases. The germline V gene encodes CDR1 MGHDK and CDR2 SYGVNS. Trimming left V 7 bases short and J 3 bases short, with 12 bases between. The CDR3 runs 13 residues. Here the CDR3 reads CASTTRDHYGYTF. CDR3 in DNA: TGTGCCAGCACTACCCGGGACCACTATGGCTACACCTTC.

This clone was counted a few times. Other DNA sequences within the sample encode an identical CDR3. The J gene is TRBJ2-1, the V gene TRBV7-2, with D possibly matching TRBD2 (6 bases). The CDR3 is 16 amino acids. Trimming took 1 base from V and 4 from J, leaving 14 bases between them. Germline V CDR1 and CDR2: SGHTA, FQGNSA. In nucleotides, the CDR3 is TGTGCCAGCAGCTTAGGTGGGACTCTTGTTTACAATGAGCAGTTCTTC. As protein: CASSLGGTLVYNEQFF.

There are a few counts of this clone. V usage is TRBV6-5 and J usage is TRBJ2-4, with D maybe TRBD2 (5 bases). Germline values: CDR1 MNHEY, CDR2 SVGAGI. Trimming pared 3 bases from V and 2 bases from J, leaving 11 bases between. This CDR3 contains 15 residues. The CDR3 DNA reads TGTGCCAGCAGTTATCTACCCGGGACCAAAAACATTCAGTACTTC. Protein: CASSYLPGTKNIQYF.

The chain links TRBV28 to TRBJ1-1, with D hard to call. CDR1 and CDR2 (germline): MDHEN, SYDVKM. Trimming removed 5 bases from V and 4 bases from J, with 2 bases in between. This CDR3 spans 10 amino acids. The CDR3 sequence: CASSTTEAFF. Here the CDR3 DNA reads TGTGCCAGCAGTACCACTGAAGCTTTCTTT.